A single sample is the source of the 24 T cell receptor beta chains below, sequenced in a study of cytomegalovirus exposure and HLA in healthy donors. PCR involved 60 Vbeta and 13 Jbeta primers. The data were produced by immunoSEQ multiplex PCR, yet TCRdb's version contains in-frame clones alone and is incomplete. The table has about 110,000 clones, about 80% seen once. What was sequenced was PBMCs. Receptor source: a woman aged 40 to 50 in good health and CMV-seronegative.

A few counts support this clone. The genes are TRBV2 and TRBJ2-7; 11 bases align to TRBD2. The CDR3 consists of 15 residues. After removal of 4 bases from V and 2 bases from J, the junction contained 4 bases not matched to a gene. Germline V gene lookup returns CDR1 SNHLY and CDR2 FYNNEI. The CDR3 nucleotides are TGTGCCAGCAGTGTAGAGACTAGCGGGACCTACGAGCAGTACTTC. Its translation: CASSVETSGTYEQYF.

The V gene is TRBV6-5, the J gene TRBJ2-6, with TRBD1 matching over 7 bases. There are 15 residues in the CDR3. V dropped 7 bases and J dropped 2; count of bases not matched to a gene: 5. The germline gives CDR1 MNHEY, CDR2 SVGAGI. CDR3 loop: CASTLQGPGANVLTF. Here the CDR3 DNA reads TGTGCCAGCACCCTACAGGGGCCTGGGGCCAACGTCCTGACTTTC.

This rearrangement joins TRBV5-1 to TRBJ1-2; D gene unclear. The CDR3 is made up of 14 amino acids. The V gene's germline CDR1 is SGHRS and CDR2 YFSETQ. The V end lost 3 bases, the J end lost 7 bases, and 16 bases lay between the germline ends. CDR3 DNA sequence: TGCGCCAGCAGCTCGAGTTCAGGACTGGGTGGCTACACCTTC. This codes for CASSSSSGLGGYTF.

The chain carries TRBV5-1 and TRBJ2-7; TRBD2 might be the D (5 bases). CDR1 is SGHRS, CDR2 YFSETQ, per germline. The CDR3 is 14 residues long. V lost 0 bases and J lost 0, with 7 bases in between. The CDR3 bases are TGCGCCAGCAGCTTGGCGGACTCCTCCTACGAGCAGTACTTC. As protein: CASSLADSSYEQYF.

This rearrangement joins TRBV28 to TRBJ1-2; perhaps TRBD1 as D (6 bases). The V end was cut by 5 bases, the J end by 8 bases, with 15 bases between. Looked up from germline, CDR1 is MDHEN and CDR2 is SYDVKM. The CDR3 spans 13 residues. Written as DNA, the CDR3 is TGTGCCAGCAGTCCAGGGGAGGGACGAGGCTACACCTTC. Translated, it gives CASSPGEGRGYTF.

Only one count was recorded for this clone. This chain connects TRBV5-8 to TRBJ2-2; D is perhaps TRBD2 (5 bases). This CDR3 is built from 15 residues. Trimming shortened V by 0 bases and J by 4 bases, and 10 bases separated the two germline ends. Germline values: CDR1 SGHTS, CDR2 YDEGEE. The DNA of the CDR3 is TGTGCCAGCAGCTTGGCCACGAGGGTCACCGGGGAGCTGTTTTTT. Translated, it gives CASSLATRVTGELFF.

The gene calls are TRBV5-1 and TRBJ2-3, with D maybe TRBD2 (6 bases). V dropped 0 bases and J dropped 2 bases, with 10 bases sitting between them. This CDR3 is built from 15 residues. The germline gives CDR1 SGHRS, CDR2 YFSETQ. The CDR3 region is CASSLDGGNTDTQYF. CDR3 sequence (DNA): TGCGCCAGCAGCTTGGACGGGGGAAACACAGATACGCAGTATTTT.

The genes are TRBV7-2 and TRBJ2-3, with D maybe TRBD2 (6 bases). Germline V gives CDR1 SGHTA, CDR2 FQGNSA. The CDR3 has 16 residues. Between the trimmed V and J ends, which lost 6 bases and 0 bases, there was a span of 16 bases. CDR3 protein: CASSQTGTESTDTQYF. The CDR3 region has the DNA TGTGCCAGCAGTCAAACCGGGACTGAAAGCACAGATACGCAGTATTTT.

This clone has only a few counts. CDR3 in DNA: TGTGCCAGCAGCTTAGACGACAGGGACTACGAGCAGTACTTC. This sequence encodes CASSLDDRDYEQYF. This chain uses TRBV7-9 with TRBJ2-7; TRBD1 matches 7 bases. This CDR3 region has 14 residues. Germline trimming cut 1 base from V and 3 bases from J; bases unmatched to any gene: 3. From germline, CDR1 is SEHNR and CDR2 FQNEAQ (reference sequence).

This chain links TRBV28 with TRBJ1-1; D uncertain. This CDR3 has 14 residues. Per germline, CDR1 MDHEN and CDR2 SYDVKM. Trimming took off 5 bases at V and 1 base at J, with 11 bases between the two ends. The CDR3 coding sequence is TGTGCCAGCAGTCCTAAAAGATGGAACACTGAAGCTTTCTTT. It is translated as CASSPKRWNTEAFF.

The chain recombines TRBV9 with TRBJ1-3, with D uncertain. There are 16 residues in the CDR3. Between the trimmed V and J ends, which lost 2 bases and 0 bases, there was a span of 12 bases. Germline V gene lookup returns CDR1 SGDLS and CDR2 YYNGEE. CDR3 amino acids: CASSVALVNSGNTIYF. CDR3 nucleotides: TGTGCCAGCAGCGTGGCCCTGGTGAACTCTGGAAACACCATATATTTT.

This chain joins TRBV6-1 and TRBJ1-5; tentatively, D is TRBD1 (5 bases). Trimming took off 4 bases at V and 7 bases at J, with 8 bases between the two ends. From germline, CDR1 is MNHNS and CDR2 SASEGT. The CDR3 covers 12 residues. CDR3 residues: CASSGRGQPQHF. CDR3 bases: TGTGCCAGCAGTGGCCGGGGGCAGCCCCAGCATTTT.

This chain joins TRBV4-3 and TRBJ2-6; 9 bases fit TRBD1. This CDR3 has 18 amino acids. In germline, CDR1 is LGHNA, CDR2 YSLEER. The trim removed 2 bases at V and 3 bases at J, leaving 8 bases unmatched. The DNA of the CDR3 is TGCGCCAGCAGCCAATCAGGACAGGGGACTTATGGGGCCAACGTCCTGACTTTC. This codes for CASSQSGQGTYGANVLTF.

The chain combines TRBV19 with TRBJ2-7; TRBD1 matches at 10 bases. With 5 bases clipped from V and 7 bases from J, the junction kept 11 bases outside the gene matches. The germline V gene encodes CDR1 LNHDA and CDR2 SQIVND (reference sequence). CDR3 size: 15 residues. Here the CDR3 reads CASSPSSGTGEEQYF. CDR3 bases: TGTGCCAGTAGTCCCTCATCCGGGACAGGGGAAGAGCAGTACTTC.

This sequence joins TRBV28 and TRBJ1-5; 8 positions match TRBD1. This CDR3 is built from 14 residues. Unmatched junction bases numbered 12, after V lost 11 bases and J lost 6 bases. CDR1 and CDR2 from the germline V gene are MDHEN and SYDVKM. Here the CDR3 reads CAGTDRGGVQPQHF. The CDR3, as DNA: TGTGCCGGAACCGACAGGGGTGGTGTTCAGCCCCAGCATTTT.

This clone was counted a single time. This chain joins TRBV5-1 and TRBJ2-7, with TRBD2 matching over 9 bases. The ends lost 0 bases at V and 7 bases at J; junction bases unmatched: 11. The germline V gene encodes CDR1 SGHRS and CDR2 YFSETQ. CDR3 size: 16 residues. The CDR3 DNA follows: TGCGCCAGCAGCTTGGAACTCGGCGGGGGGGTACGGGAGCAGTACTTC. Translating gives CASSLELGGGVREQYF.

The CDR3 region has the DNA TGTGCCAGTAGTCCCCGGGACATCGCCTACGAGCAGTACTTC. This encodes CASSPRDIAYEQYF. This chain connects TRBV19 to TRBJ2-7; a possible D gene is TRBD1 (6 bases). CDR1 and CDR2 from the germline V gene are LNHDA and SQIVND (reference sequence). The V gene lost 5 bases and the J gene lost 2 bases, with 13 bases spanning the gap. CDR3 length: 14 amino acids.

In its sample, this clone was seen once. The gene calls are TRBV19 and TRBJ2-1; 10 nucleotides match TRBD2. Germline CDR1 LNHDA, CDR2 SQIVND (reference sequence). Unmatched junction bases numbered 14, after V lost 6 bases and J lost 12 bases. The CDR3 runs to 15 residues. CDR3 DNA sequence: TGTGCCAGTAGCGGGGGGGCTAGCGGGGGACTGGGGCAGTTCTTC. Its translation is CASSGGASGGLGQFF.

The CDR3 spells CASSPRLAGGPREQFF. The CDR3 DNA sequence: TGTGCCAGTAGCCCCCGACTAGCGGGGGGACCCCGGGAGCAGTTCTTC. The V gene is TRBV19, the J gene TRBJ2-1, with 13 bases aligning to TRBD2. The CDR3 totals 16 residues. Losses at the gene ends were 6 bases for V and 10 bases for J; bases not matched to a gene: 12. Germline-derived CDR1 and CDR2 are LNHDA and SQIVND (reference sequence).

This chain uses TRBV5-6 with TRBJ1-2; D is ambiguous. The germline gives CDR1 SGHDT, CDR2 YYEEEE. With 4 bases removed from V and 3 bases from J, the gap between germline ends came to 13 bases. The CDR3 loop spans 14 amino acids. The CDR3 loop reads CASSVPGVDYGYTF. CDR3 DNA: TGTGCCAGCAGCGTCCCGGGAGTGGACTATGGCTACACCTTC.

Only a few counts were recorded for this clone. The V call is TRBV4-2, the J call TRBJ1-4; 10 bases match TRBD1. The ends lost 0 bases at V and 6 bases at J; junction bases unmatched: 4. The CDR3 sequence is 16 residues long. The germline gives CDR1 LGHNA, CDR2 YNFKEQ. The chain's CDR3 is CASSQDPGQGDEKLFF. CDR3 sequence (DNA): TGTGCCAGCAGCCAAGATCCCGGACAGGGGGATGAAAAACTGTTTTTT.

The chain recombines TRBV7-9 with TRBJ1-3; 8 nucleotides align to TRBD1. Trimming cost V 5 bases and J 0 bases; bases outside gene matches: 6. The germline CDR1 and CDR2 sequences are SEHNR and FQNEAQ (reference sequence). The CDR3 runs 16 residues. In nucleotides, the CDR3 is TGTGCCAGCAGCGCCGGAGACAGGGGCTCTGGAAACACCATATATTTT. It encodes CASSAGDRGSGNTIYF.

In DNA form, the CDR3 reads TGTGCCTGGATAGAAGGGGGCGACGGGGAGCTGTTTTTT. Translated: CAWIEGGDGELFF. V usage is TRBV30 and J usage is TRBJ2-2; 7 bases agree with TRBD1. Trimming cost V 4 bases and J 7 bases; bases outside gene matches: 6. The CDR3 runs to 13 residues. The V gene's germline CDR1 is GTSNPN and CDR2 SVGIG (reference sequence).

The chain has TRBV7-9 and TRBJ1-3, with D tentatively TRBD1 (5 bases). This CDR3 is 14 amino acids long. Trimming shortened V by 3 bases and J by 4 bases, and 10 bases separated the two germline ends. Germline CDR1 SEHNR, CDR2 FQNEAQ (reference sequence). CDR3 DNA sequence: TGTGCCAGCAGCTTGGGGCTGGAAGGAAACACCATATATTTT. Amino acid sequence: CASSLGLEGNTIYF.